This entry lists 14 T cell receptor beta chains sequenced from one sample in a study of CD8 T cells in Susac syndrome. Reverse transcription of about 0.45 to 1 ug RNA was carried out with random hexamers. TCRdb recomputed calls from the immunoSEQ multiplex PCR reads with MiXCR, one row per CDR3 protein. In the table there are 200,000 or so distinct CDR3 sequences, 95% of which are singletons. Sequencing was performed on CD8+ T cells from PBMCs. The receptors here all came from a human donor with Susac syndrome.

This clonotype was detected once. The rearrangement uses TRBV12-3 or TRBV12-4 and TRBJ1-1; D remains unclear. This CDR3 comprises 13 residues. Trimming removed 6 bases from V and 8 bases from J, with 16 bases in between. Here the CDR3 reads CASRPLLETEAFF. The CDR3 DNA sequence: TGTGCCAGCAGACCCCTCCTCGAGACAGAAGCTTTCTTT.

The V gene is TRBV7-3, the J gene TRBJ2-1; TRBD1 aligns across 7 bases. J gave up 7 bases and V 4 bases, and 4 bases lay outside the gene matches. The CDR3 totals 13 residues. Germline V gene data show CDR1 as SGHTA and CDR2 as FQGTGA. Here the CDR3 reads CASSWDSINEQFF. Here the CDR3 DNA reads TGTGCCAGCAGCTGGGACAGCATAAATGAGCAGTTCTTC.

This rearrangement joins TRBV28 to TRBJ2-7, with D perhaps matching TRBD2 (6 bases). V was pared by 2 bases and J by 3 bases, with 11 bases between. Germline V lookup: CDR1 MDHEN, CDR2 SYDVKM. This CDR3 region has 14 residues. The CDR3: CASSLLWRDYEQYF. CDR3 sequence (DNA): TGTGCCAGCAGTTTACTTTGGCGGGACTACGAGCAGTACTTC.

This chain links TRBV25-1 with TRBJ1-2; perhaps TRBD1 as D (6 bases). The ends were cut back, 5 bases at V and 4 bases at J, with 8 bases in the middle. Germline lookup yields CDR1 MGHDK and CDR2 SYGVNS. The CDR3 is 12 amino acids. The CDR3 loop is CASSIGGYGYTF. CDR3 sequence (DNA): TGTGCCAGCAGTATAGGGGGCTATGGCTACACCTTC.

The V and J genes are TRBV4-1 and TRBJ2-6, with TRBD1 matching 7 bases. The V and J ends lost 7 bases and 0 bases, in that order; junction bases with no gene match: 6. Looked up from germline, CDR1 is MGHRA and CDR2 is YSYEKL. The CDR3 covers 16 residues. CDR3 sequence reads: CASTPGQVSGANVLTF. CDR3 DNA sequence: TGCGCCAGCACCCCCGGACAGGTCTCTGGGGCCAACGTCCTGACTTTC.

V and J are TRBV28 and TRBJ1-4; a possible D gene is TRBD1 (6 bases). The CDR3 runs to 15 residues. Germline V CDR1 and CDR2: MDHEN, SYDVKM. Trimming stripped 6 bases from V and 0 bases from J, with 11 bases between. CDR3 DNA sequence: TGTGCCAGCAGCCTCCGGGACACAACTAATGAAAAACTGTTTTTT. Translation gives CASSLRDTTNEKLFF.

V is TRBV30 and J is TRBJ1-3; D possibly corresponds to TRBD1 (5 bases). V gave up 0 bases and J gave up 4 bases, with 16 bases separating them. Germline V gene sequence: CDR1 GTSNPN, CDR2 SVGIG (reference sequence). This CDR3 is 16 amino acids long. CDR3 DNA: TGTGCCTGGAGTGTACCTCTCCGGACAAAAGGAAACACCATATATTTT. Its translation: CAWSVPLRTKGNTIYF.

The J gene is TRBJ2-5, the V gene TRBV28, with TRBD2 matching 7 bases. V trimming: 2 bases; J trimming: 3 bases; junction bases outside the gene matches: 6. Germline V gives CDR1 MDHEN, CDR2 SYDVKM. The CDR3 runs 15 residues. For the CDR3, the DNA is TGTGCCAGCAGTTTAGGGACTATAAGTAAAGAGACCCAGTACTTC. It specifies CASSLGTISKETQYF.

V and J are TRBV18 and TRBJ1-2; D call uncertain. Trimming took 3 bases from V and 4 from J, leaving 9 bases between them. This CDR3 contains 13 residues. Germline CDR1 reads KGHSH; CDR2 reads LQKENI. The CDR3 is CASSPSETYGYTF. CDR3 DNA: TGTGCCAGCTCACCTTCAGAAACCTATGGCTACACCTTC.

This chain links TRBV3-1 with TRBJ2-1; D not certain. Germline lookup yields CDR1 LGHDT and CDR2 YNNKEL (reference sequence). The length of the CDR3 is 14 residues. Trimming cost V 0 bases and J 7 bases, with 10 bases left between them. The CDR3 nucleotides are TGTGCCAGCAGCCAAGATTATCAGCGAAATGAGCAGTTCTTC. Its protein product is CASSQDYQRNEQFF.

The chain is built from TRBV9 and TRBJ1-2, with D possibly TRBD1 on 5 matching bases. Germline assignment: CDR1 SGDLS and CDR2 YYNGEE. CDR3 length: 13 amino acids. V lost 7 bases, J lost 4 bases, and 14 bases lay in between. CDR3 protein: CASHPGGSYGYTF. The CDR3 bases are TGTGCCAGCCACCCCGGGGGGAGCTATGGCTACACCTTC.

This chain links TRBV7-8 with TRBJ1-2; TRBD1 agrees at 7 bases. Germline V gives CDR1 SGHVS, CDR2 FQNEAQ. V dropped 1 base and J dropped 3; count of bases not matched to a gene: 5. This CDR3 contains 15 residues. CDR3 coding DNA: TGTGCCAGCAGCTTAGAGTTGGGACAGCACTATGGCTACACCTTC. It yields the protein CASSLELGQHYGYTF.

The CDR3 loop is CASQGIAGELFF. The CDR3, as DNA: TGTGCCTCACAGGGCATAGCCGGGGAGCTGTTTTTT. The J gene is TRBJ2-2, the V gene TRBV30; TRBD1 is a possible D gene (6 bases). V was cut by 7 bases and J by 6 bases, with 12 bases left in between. This CDR3 has 12 residues. CDR1 and CDR2 (germline): GTSNPN, SVGIG (reference sequence).

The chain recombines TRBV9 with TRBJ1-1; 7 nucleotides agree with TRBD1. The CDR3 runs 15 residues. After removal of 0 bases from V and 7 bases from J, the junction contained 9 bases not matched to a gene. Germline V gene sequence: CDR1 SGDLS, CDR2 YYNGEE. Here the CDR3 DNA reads TGTGCCAGCAGCGTAGGCTTCTCGGGACAGAATGAAGCTTTCTTT. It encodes CASSVGFSGQNEAFF.